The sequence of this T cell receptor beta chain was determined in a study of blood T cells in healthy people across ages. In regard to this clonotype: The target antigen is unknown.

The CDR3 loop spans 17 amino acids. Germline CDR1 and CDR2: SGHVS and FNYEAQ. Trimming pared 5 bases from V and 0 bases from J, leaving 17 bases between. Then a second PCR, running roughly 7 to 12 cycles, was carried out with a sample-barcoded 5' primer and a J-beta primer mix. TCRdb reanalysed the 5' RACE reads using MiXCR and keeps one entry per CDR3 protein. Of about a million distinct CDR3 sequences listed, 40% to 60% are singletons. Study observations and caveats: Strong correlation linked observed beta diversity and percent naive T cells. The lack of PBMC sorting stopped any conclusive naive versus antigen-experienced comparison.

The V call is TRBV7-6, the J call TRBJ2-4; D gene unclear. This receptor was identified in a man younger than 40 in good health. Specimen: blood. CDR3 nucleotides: TGTGCCAGCAGCGCTGGTTCCGTAGTGGTAGCCAAAAACATTCAGTACTTC. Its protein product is CASSAGSVVVAKNIQYF.